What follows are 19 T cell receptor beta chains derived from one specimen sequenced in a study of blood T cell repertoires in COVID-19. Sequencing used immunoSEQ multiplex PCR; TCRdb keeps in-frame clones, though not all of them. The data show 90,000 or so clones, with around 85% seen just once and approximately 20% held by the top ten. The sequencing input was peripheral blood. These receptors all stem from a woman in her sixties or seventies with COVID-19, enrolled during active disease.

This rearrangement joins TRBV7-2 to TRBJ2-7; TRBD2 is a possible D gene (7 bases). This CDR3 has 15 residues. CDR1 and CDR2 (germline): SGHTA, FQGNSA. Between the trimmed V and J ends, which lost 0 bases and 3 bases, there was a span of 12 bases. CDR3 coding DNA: TGTGCCAGCAGCTTAGCGGTCGGGGGGCACTACGAGCAGTACTTC. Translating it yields CASSLAVGGHYEQYF.

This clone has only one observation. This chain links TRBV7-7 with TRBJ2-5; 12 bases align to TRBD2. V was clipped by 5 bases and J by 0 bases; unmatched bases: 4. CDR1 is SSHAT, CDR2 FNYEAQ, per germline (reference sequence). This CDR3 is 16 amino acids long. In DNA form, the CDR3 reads TGTGCCAGCAGCCCGGGGACTAGCGGGTACCAAGAGACCCAGTACTTC. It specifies CASSPGTSGYQETQYF.

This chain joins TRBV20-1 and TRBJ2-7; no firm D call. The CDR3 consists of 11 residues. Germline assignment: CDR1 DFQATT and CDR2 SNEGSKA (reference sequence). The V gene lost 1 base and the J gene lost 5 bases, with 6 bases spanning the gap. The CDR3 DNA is TGCAGTGCTAGAGTTCAAAACGAGCAGTACTTC. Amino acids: CSARVQNEQYF.

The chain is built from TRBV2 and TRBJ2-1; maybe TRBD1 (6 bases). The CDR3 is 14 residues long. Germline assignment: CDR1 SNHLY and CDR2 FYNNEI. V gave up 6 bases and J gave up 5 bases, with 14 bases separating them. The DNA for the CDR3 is TGTGCCAGCAGCGACGCGACAGGCCACAATGAGCAGTTCTTC. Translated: CASSDATGHNEQFF.

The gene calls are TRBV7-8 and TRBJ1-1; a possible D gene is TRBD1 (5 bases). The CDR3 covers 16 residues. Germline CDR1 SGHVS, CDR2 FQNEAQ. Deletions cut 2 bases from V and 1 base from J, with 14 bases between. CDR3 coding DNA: TGTGCCAGCAGCTTACATAGACAGAGTACGAACACTGAAGCTTTCTTT. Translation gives CASSLHRQSTNTEAFF.

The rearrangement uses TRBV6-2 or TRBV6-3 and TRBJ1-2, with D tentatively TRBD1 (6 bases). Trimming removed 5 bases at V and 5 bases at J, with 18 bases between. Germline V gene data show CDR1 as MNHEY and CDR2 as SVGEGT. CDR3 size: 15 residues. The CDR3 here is CASSDGTHTLYGYTF. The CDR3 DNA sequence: TGTGCCAGCAGTGACGGGACACACACTTTATATGGCTACACCTTC.

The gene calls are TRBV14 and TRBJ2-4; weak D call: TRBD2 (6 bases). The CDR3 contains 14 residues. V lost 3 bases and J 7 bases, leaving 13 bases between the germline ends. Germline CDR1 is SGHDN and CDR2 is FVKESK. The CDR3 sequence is CASSQTGLGNIQYF. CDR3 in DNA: TGTGCCAGCAGCCAGACGGGACTTGGGAACATTCAGTACTTC.

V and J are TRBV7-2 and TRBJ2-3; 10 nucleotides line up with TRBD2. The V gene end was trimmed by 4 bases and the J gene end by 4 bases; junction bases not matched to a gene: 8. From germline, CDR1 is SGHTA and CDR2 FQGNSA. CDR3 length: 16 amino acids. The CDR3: CASSSLSGGAADTQYF. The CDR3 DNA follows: TGTGCCAGCAGCTCATTAAGCGGGGGGGCCGCAGATACGCAGTATTTT.

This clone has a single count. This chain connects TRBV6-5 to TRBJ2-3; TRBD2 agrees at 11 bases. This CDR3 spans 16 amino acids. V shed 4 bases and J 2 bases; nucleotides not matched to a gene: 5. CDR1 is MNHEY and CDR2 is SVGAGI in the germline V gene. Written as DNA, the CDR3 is TGTGCCAGCAGTTCCCCTAGCGGGGGGTTCACAGATACGCAGTATTTT. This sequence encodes CASSSPSGGFTDTQYF.

The CDR3 DNA is TGCGCCAGCAGCTTTTCCTCAGATTACTCTGGAAACACCATATATTTT. Translating it yields CASSFSSDYSGNTIYF. V usage is TRBV5-1 and J usage is TRBJ1-3; D unclear. Germline assignment: CDR1 SGHRS and CDR2 YFSETQ. This CDR3 comprises 16 residues. Trimming pared 2 bases from V and 0 bases from J, leaving 12 bases between.

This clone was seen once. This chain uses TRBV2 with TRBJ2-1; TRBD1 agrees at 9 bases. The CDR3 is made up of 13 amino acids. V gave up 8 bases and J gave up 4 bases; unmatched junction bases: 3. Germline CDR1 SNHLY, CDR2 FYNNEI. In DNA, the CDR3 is TGTGCCAGCCGGACAGGGGTGTACAATGAGCAGTTCTTC. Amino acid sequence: CASRTGVYNEQFF.

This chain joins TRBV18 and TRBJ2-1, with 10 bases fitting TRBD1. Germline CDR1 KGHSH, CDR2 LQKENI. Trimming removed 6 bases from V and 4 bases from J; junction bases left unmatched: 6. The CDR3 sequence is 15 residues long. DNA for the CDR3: TGTGCCAGCTCGAACCGGGACAGGGGATACAATGAGCAGTTCTTC. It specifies CASSNRDRGYNEQFF.

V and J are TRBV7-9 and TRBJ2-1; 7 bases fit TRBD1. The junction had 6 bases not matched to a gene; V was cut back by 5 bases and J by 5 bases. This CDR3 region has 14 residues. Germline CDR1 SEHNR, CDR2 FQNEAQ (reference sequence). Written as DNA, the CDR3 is TGTGCCAGCAGCCCACAGGGGACCGACAATGAGCAGTTCTTC. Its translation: CASSPQGTDNEQFF.

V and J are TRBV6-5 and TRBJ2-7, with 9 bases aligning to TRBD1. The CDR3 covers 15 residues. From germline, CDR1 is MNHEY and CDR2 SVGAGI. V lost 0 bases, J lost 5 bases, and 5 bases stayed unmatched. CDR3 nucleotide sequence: TGTGCCAGCAGTTACTCGTCGGGACAGGGCCACGAGCAGTACTTC. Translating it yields CASSYSSGQGHEQYF.

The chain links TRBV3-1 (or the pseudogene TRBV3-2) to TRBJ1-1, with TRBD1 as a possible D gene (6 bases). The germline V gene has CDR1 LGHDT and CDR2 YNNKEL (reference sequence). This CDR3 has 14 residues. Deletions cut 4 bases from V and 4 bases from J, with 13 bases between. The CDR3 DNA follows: TGTGCCAGCAGCCCCACCAGGGGTGGCACTGAAGCTTTCTTT. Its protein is CASSPTRGGTEAFF.

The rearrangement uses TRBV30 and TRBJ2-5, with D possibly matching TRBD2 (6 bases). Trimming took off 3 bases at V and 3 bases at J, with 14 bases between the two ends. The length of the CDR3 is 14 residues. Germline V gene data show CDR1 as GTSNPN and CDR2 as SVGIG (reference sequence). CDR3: CAWREGPGEETQYF. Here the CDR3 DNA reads TGTGCCTGGAGGGAGGGACCGGGGGAAGAGACCCAGTACTTC.

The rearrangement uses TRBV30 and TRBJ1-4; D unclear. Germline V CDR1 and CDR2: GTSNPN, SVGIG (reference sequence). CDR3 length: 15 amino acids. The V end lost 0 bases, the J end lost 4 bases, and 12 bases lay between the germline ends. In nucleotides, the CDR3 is TGTGCCTGGAGTGTACGCCGGTTTATTAATGAAAAACTGTTTTTT. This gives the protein CAWSVRRFINEKLFF. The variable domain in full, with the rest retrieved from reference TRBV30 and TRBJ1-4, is SQTIHQWPATLVQPVGSPLSLECTVEGTSNPNLYWYRQAAGRGLQLLFYSVGIGQISSEVPQNLSASRPQDRQFILSSKKLLLSDSGFYLCAWSVRRFINEKLFFGSGTQLSVL.

The CDR3 DNA reads as TGTGCCAGCAGCCAAACAGGGGGAACTAACTATGGCTACACCTTC. Encoded protein: CASSQTGGTNYGYTF. The V call is TRBV7-2, the J call TRBJ1-2, with 8 bases lining up with TRBD1. V lost 5 bases, J lost 0 bases, and 5 bases stayed unmatched. The germline V gene has CDR1 SGHTA and CDR2 FQGNSA. CDR3 length: 15 residues.

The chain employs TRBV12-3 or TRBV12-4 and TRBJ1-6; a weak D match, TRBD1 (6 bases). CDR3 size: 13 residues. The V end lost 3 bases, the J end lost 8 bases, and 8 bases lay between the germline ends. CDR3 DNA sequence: TGTGCCAGCAGTTTTTCAGGGGATTCACCCCTCCACTTT. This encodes CASSFSGDSPLHF.